This is a list of T cell receptor beta chains from one sample in a study of T cell responses to AZD1222 COVID-19 vaccine. Measured with immunoSEQ multiplex PCR; TCRdb has only the in-frame clones, and not every one. The table has around 140,000 clones, just over 90% seen once. This material consisted of peripheral blood, taken 28 days after the second AZD1222 dose. All receptors come from an adult who received the AZD1222 COVID-19 vaccine. CDR3s include the opening cysteine and the closing phenylalanine or tryptophan. The D gene is left open where the match is weak. Rows may omit the clone size; those that give it use once, few, many or a size class.

V	size	J	D	DNA	CDR3
TRBV27	once	TRBJ1-2	.	TGTGCCAGCAGTTTCAGGGGAGGCTATGGCTACACCTTC	CASSFRGGYGYTF
TRBV5-1	.	TRBJ1-6	.	TGCGCCAGCAGCTTGGAAGGAGATCAACCCCTCCACTTT	CASSLEGDQPLHF
TRBV3-1/TRBV3-2	few	TRBJ2-3	.	TGTGCCAGCAGCCAAGATTTAGAGGGAGTACAGACAGATACGCAGTATTTT	CASSQDLEGVQTDTQYF
TRBV6-5	.	TRBJ1-3	TRBD1	TGTGCCAGCAGTAAGACAGGGGGCTCTGGAAACACCATATATTTT	CASSKTGGSGNTIYF
TRBV28	.	TRBJ1-6	.	TGTGCCAGCAGCTCCCCCGGGGGGCTGGGATCACCCCTCCACTTT	CASSSPGGLGSPLHF
TRBV6-5	.	TRBJ1-4	.	TGTGCCAGCGGGTTATCGTGGGGCAAACTGTTTTTT	CASGLSWGKLFF
TRBV14	.	TRBJ1-2	.	TGTGCCAGCAGCCAGTACAGGAACTATGGCTACACCTTC	CASSQYRNYGYTF
TRBV9	.	TRBJ1-1	.	TGTGCCAGCACCGCCCGGGTCCACGGCACTGAAGCTTTCTTT	CASTARVHGTEAFF
TRBV28	.	TRBJ2-7	TRBD2	TGTGCCAGCAGTTTTGGGGCTAGCGGGAGAGTCCACGAGCAGTACTTC	CASSFGASGRVHEQYF
TRBV28	.	TRBJ1-1	.	TGTGCCAGCAGTTTATCCCCAGGCGCAAATGAAGCTTTCTTT	CASSLSPGANEAFF
TRBV7-3	.	TRBJ2-1	.	TGTGCCAGCAGCTTAACCTACAATCAAAACTGGTACAATGAGCAGTTCTTC	CASSLTYNQNWYNEQFF
TRBV6-6	.	TRBJ2-7	TRBD2	TGTGCCAGCAGTAGCGGGAGTGTGGCCTACGAGCAGTACTTC	CASSSGSVAYEQYF
TRBV5-1	.	TRBJ1-4	TRBD1	TGCGCCAGCAGCGGACAGGGAACTAATGAAAAACTGTTTTTT	CASSGQGTNEKLFF
TRBV9	.	TRBJ2-1	.	TGTGCCAGCAGCGTAGATGGCAGGTCTGTCAATGAGCAGTTCTTC	CASSVDGRSVNEQFF
TRBV29-1	.	TRBJ2-2	TRBD2	TGCAGCCTAGCGGAGAACACCGGGGAGCTGTTTTTT	CSLAENTGELFF
TRBV28	.	TRBJ1-1	TRBD1	TGTGCCAGCAGTTCGGGACCAGGGGGGGCTTTCTTT	CASSSGPGGAFF
TRBV5-4	.	TRBJ1-1	.	TGTGCCAGCAGCTTGGATGGGTGGGACTCCTACGGTGAAGCTTTCTTT	CASSLDGWDSYGEAFF
TRBV7-9	.	TRBJ1-4	.	TGTGCCAGCAGCCCTGGGCCGAATGAAAAACTGTTTTTT	CASSPGPNEKLFF
TRBV7-9	.	TRBJ2-1	.	TGTGCCAGCAGCTTAGACGGGAGACGTGCTTACAATGAGCAGTTCTTC	CASSLDGRRAYNEQFF
TRBV19	.	TRBJ1-2	.	TGTGCCAGTAGCCCGACGGGCGCTAACTATGGCTACACCTTC	CASSPTGANYGYTF
TRBV3-1/TRBV3-2	.	TRBJ1-1	.	TGTGCCAGCAGCCAGCCTGGGCGATGGGACACTGAAGCTTTCTTT	CASSQPGRWDTEAFF
TRBV7-2	.	TRBJ1-1	TRBD1	TGTGCCAGCAGCCCTCGGGACAGCCTAGGAGCTTTCTTT	CASSPRDSLGAFF
TRBV24-1	.	TRBJ2-2	.	TGTGCCACCAGGCGGGCCGCCAACACCGGGGAGCTGTTTTTT	CATRRAANTGELFF
TRBV2	.	TRBJ2-1	.	TGTGCCAGCAGTGAAGGAGTCGGGGGAGTCCAGTTCTTC	CASSEGVGGVQFF
TRBV6-5	.	TRBJ1-1	.	TGTGCCAGCAGTTACTTCCAGCTCCGGAACACTGAAGCTTTCTTT	CASSYFQLRNTEAFF
TRBV7-8	.	TRBJ1-2	.	TGTGCCAGCAGCTTAGTTCAGGGACACTATGGCTACACCTTC	CASSLVQGHYGYTF
TRBV30	.	TRBJ2-7	.	TGTGCCTGGAGTCCCACGGGACGGGTAACCTACGAGCAGTACTTC	CAWSPTGRVTYEQYF
TRBV28	.	TRBJ1-2	TRBD1	TGTGCCAGCAGTGTGGACAGGGTTAATGTTGGCTACACCTTC	CASSVDRVNVGYTF
TRBV19	.	TRBJ2-7	TRBD1	TGTGCCAGTAGTCCGCTGACAGGGGGCTCCTACGAGCAGTACTTC	CASSPLTGGSYEQYF
TRBV6-5	.	TRBJ1-2	.	TGTGCCAGCAGCCCCCGGCAGGGCAGCTATGGCTACACCTTC	CASSPRQGSYGYTF
TRBV18	.	TRBJ2-3	TRBD2	TGTGCCAGCTCACCAAATAGCGGGATAACAGATACGCAGTATTTT	CASSPNSGITDTQYF
TRBV12-3/TRBV12-4	.	TRBJ1-1	.	TGTGCCAGCAGTTTAACTGTGTCCACTGAAGCTTTCTTT	CASSLTVSTEAFF
TRBV29-1	.	TRBJ1-1	.	TGCAGCGTTAAGACAGATTCTGAAGCTTTCTTT	CSVKTDSEAFF
TRBV4-2	.	TRBJ2-2	.	TGTGCCAGCAGCAAGCCAAGAGGGGGGACCGGGGAGCTGTTTTTT	CASSKPRGGTGELFF
TRBV7-3	.	TRBJ2-1	TRBD2	TGTGCCAGCAGCGAACCGCGGGGGGAGAATGAGCAGTTCTTC	CASSEPRGENEQFF
TRBV30	.	TRBJ1-4	.	TGTGCCTGGAGTGTAGGGGCAACTAATGAAAAACTGTTTTTT	CAWSVGATNEKLFF
TRBV28	once	TRBJ1-2	.	TGTGCCAGCAGTTTTTTTGGGGGCTACACCTTC	CASSFFGGYTF
TRBV4-2	.	TRBJ1-2	.	TGTGCCAGCAGCCAGGGGACAACCGCTAACTATGGCTACACCTTC	CASSQGTTANYGYTF
TRBV21-1	.	TRBJ2-2	.	TGTGCCAGCAGCAAAGGGCAGCGGAAGATCACCGGGGAGCTGTTTTTT	CASSKGQRKITGELFF
TRBV24-1	.	TRBJ2-1	.	TGTGCCACCAGTGATTCATTCAACTCCTACAATGAGCAGTTCTTC	CATSDSFNSYNEQFF
TRBV4-1	.	TRBJ2-7	.	TGCGCCAGCAGCCACCCGGGACTTGACATATCCTACGAGCAGTACTTC	CASSHPGLDISYEQYF
TRBV30	.	TRBJ1-1	.	TGTGCCTGGAGTGTACAAGCCTCAGGACGGAACACTGAAGCTTTCTTT	CAWSVQASGRNTEAFF
TRBV18	.	TRBJ1-2	.	TGTGCCAGCTCACCACGAGGTCAGGGCTACACCTTC	CASSPRGQGYTF
TRBV12-3/TRBV12-4	.	TRBJ1-5	.	TGTGCCAGCAGTTCCGAATCGACAGGCGCCCAGCATTTT	CASSSESTGAQHF
TRBV18	.	TRBJ1-2	.	TGTGCCAGCTCACCAGGCCAGACCTTTTCCTATGGCTACACCTTC	CASSPGQTFSYGYTF